Each of the 3 T cell receptor beta chains below was sequenced from the same sample in a study of post-analysis software for immune sequencing data. Study-wide findings and caveats: When patients were compared with controls, about 5 TRBV segments were more frequent, TRBV5-6, TRBV5-1 and TRBV20-1 among them.

These TCRs' antigens remain unknown. The TCR beta cDNA libraries contained unique molecular identifiers. TCRdb processed the PCR reads anew with MiXCR; each CDR3 protein has one entry. This sample carries some 890,000 distinct CDR3 sequences, approximately 53% of them seen once, and the ten largest clones take approximately 4.4%. Sequenced: blood. These receptors came from a girl aged 5 to 17 with multiple sclerosis.

J is TRBJ2-4 and V is TRBV7-2; D remains ambiguous. The J call may be faulty, since TRBJ2-7 better matches the DNA end. CDR1 SGHTA and CDR2 FQGNSA come from the germline V gene. This CDR3 has 14 residues. This CDR3 reads CASSPVGDIYEQYF. The CDR3 region has the DNA TGTGCCAGCAGCCCGGTGGGCGATATCTACGAGCAGTACTTC.

The chain uses TRBV20-1 and TRBJ2-7; 8 bases agree with TRBD2. Germline CDR1 DFQATT, CDR2 SNEGSKA (reference sequence). The CDR3 totals 12 residues. J lost 7 bases, V lost 3 bases, and 5 bases had no gene match. The CDR3 loop is CSASGRGEEQYF. Written as DNA, the CDR3 is TGCAGTGCTAGCGGGAGGGGGGAAGAGCAGTACTTC.

The chain is built from TRBV12-3 or TRBV12-4 and TRBJ2-7, with D unresolved. The CDR3 has 12 residues. V shed 3 bases and J shed 6 bases, with 9 bases lying between them. The CDR3 here is CASSFQGIEQYF. CDR3 nucleotides: TGTGCCAGCAGTTTCCAAGGTATCGAGCAGTACTTC.